Given below is one TCR beta chain in context. Its target is unknown. TCRdb re-analysed the reads in MiXCR, keeping a single row per CDR3 protein. Of around 430,000 distinct CDR3 sequences in the sample, more than 40% were seen once. The source of the sample is a study of T cell repertoires in cytomegalovirus infection. V lost 5 bases to trimming and J lost 6 bases, with 13 bases between them. There are 13 residues in the CDR3. Germline V CDR1 and CDR2: SGHTA, FQGTGA. This rearrangement joins TRBV7-3 to TRBJ1-2, with a possible D match to TRBD1 (6 bases). The source material was cultured PBMCs, sampled from culture after CMV antigen stimulation. This TCR came from a human donor in good health (CMV status not recorded). Some clones in this sample may be carry-over from other donors' samples. DNA of the CDR3: TGTGCCAGCAGCCCCTGGACAGCGGATGGCTACACCTTC. This translates into CASSPWTADGYTF.